Below, 10 T cell receptor beta chains from the same sample are listed, as sequenced in a study of CD8+ T cells in alopecia areata. RNA extraction was followed by reverse transcription into cDNA, which acted as the sequencing template. Data came from immunoSEQ multiplex PCR; TCRdb stores just in-frame clones and leaves some out. The data show under 200,000 clones, 60% to 75% seen once. Treatment here: oral pan-JAK inhibitor, 5-10 mg twice daily. The specimen comprised CD4+ T cells sorted from blood, sampled at week 24, from a patient treated with tofacitinib. The origin of the receptors is a human donor with alopecia areata.

V usage is TRBV29-1 and J usage is TRBJ2-3, with a weak D call TRBD1 (5 bases). The CDR3 is 12 amino acids. V lost 7 bases and J lost 4, with 12 bases in between. Per the germline V gene, CDR1 is SQVTM and CDR2 is ANQGSEA. This chain's CDR3 is CSARLRADTQYF. The CDR3 DNA reads TGCAGCGCCCGCCTCAGGGCAGATACGCAGTATTTT.

The count of this clone is one. The rearrangement uses TRBV7-9 and TRBJ2-5; D call uncertain. The CDR3 is 11 amino acids. Trimming removed 5 bases at V and 5 bases at J, with 6 bases between. The germline V gene has CDR1 SEHNR and CDR2 FQNEAQ (reference sequence). CDR3: CASSRAETQYF. CDR3 sequence (DNA): TGTGCCAGCAGCCGAGCGGAGACCCAGTACTTC.

This clone was detected once. The chain links TRBV7-9 to TRBJ2-2, with 7 positions matching TRBD1. Germline V CDR1 and CDR2: SEHNR, FQNEAQ (reference sequence). V lost 5 bases and J lost 2; bases outside the gene matches: 5. The CDR3 loop spans 15 amino acids. Here the CDR3 DNA reads TGTGCCAGCAGCGCCCGGACAGGAAACACCGGGGAGCTGTTTTTT. This sequence encodes CASSARTGNTGELFF.

CDR3: CASSVGPSSSQYF. CDR3 nucleotide sequence: TGTGCCAGCAGTGTAGGACCCTCGTCGTCCCAGTACTTC. The chain couples TRBV6-1 to TRBJ2-5; unclear D gene. Germline V gene sequence: CDR1 MNHNS, CDR2 SASEGT. The V gene lost 4 bases and the J gene lost 9 bases, with 15 bases spanning the gap. The CDR3 length is 13 residues.

This chain uses TRBV7-8 with TRBJ1-1, with a tentative D call TRBD1 (6 bases). Germline V gives CDR1 SGHVS, CDR2 FQNEAQ. Trimming took 5 bases from V and 3 from J, leaving 16 bases between them. The CDR3 is made up of 15 amino acids. CDR3: CASSPTRTDHTEAFF. CDR3 nucleotide sequence: TGTGCCAGCAGCCCGACCCGGACAGATCACACTGAAGCTTTCTTT.

The rearrangement links TRBV6-5 to TRBJ2-2, with no clear D. V was trimmed by 2 bases and J by 6 bases, leaving 13 bases between them. The CDR3 runs 15 residues. CDR1 is MNHEY, CDR2 SVGAGI, per germline. The CDR3 DNA reads as TGTGCCAGCAGTTACGCCCCGCACATGTCCGGGGAGCTGTTTTTT. Protein sequence: CASSYAPHMSGELFF.

This sequence joins TRBV4-2 and TRBJ2-5, with TRBD2 as a possible D gene (6 bases). Germline V gene data show CDR1 as LGHNA and CDR2 as YNFKEQ. This CDR3 has 13 amino acids. V lost 8 bases and J lost 5, with 15 bases in between. CDR3 sequence reads: CASALGGGETQYF. The CDR3 DNA is TGTGCCAGCGCACTGGGAGGCGGGGAGACCCAGTACTTC.

In this sample, this clone turned up a few times. The chain has TRBV29-1 and TRBJ2-3; the D is unclear. The V gene's germline CDR1 is SQVTM and CDR2 ANQGSEA. The CDR3 length is 15 residues. The V end lost 5 bases, the J end lost 2 bases, and 17 bases lay between the germline ends. The CDR3 region has the DNA TGCAGCGTTCCCCCGGTCAAAGTTCACACAGATACGCAGTATTTT. It is translated as CSVPPVKVHTDTQYF.

The J gene is TRBJ1-2, the V gene TRBV7-9; 9 positions agree with TRBD1. The CDR3 is 13 residues long. V gave up 4 bases and J gave up 6 bases; unmatched junction bases: 3. Germline assignment: CDR1 SEHNR and CDR2 FQNEAQ (reference sequence). The DNA of the CDR3 is TGTGCCAGCAGCTGGGACAGGGTCGATGGCTACACCTTC. Protein: CASSWDRVDGYTF. The full variable domain, with the rest looked up from reference TRBV7-9 and TRBJ1-2, is DTGVSQNPRHKITKRGQNVTFRCDPISEHNRLYWYRQTLGQGPEFLTYFQNEAQLEKSRLLSDRFSAERPKGSFSTLEIQRTEQGDSAMYLCASSWDRVDGYTFGSGTRLTVV.

The V and J genes are TRBV5-1 and TRBJ1-1, with D hard to call. From germline, CDR1 is SGHRS and CDR2 YFSETQ. This CDR3 comprises 11 residues. V lost 0 bases and J 8 bases, leaving 5 bases between the germline ends. CDR3 sequence: CASSLGREAFF. The CDR3 bases are TGCGCCAGCAGCTTGGGTAGGGAAGCTTTCTTT.